This T cell receptor (beta chain) was identified during a study of T-cell reconstitution after alpha-beta-depleted transplantation in children. This clonotype has only a few counts. Unique molecular identifiers were incorporated when the TCRbeta library was constructed. TCRdb independently ran MiXCR on the PCR reads; one entry per CDR3 protein. This table holds 500,000 or so distinct CDR3 sequences, around a third found once. This CDR3 has 15 amino acids. V was trimmed by 6 bases and J by 6 bases, leaving 17 bases between them. The sample in question was PBMCs from the stem cell graft donor, obtained from the stem cell graft. The receptor was derived from a human donor who donated a stem cell graft to a child with aplastic anemia. The chain employs TRBV12-3 or TRBV12-4 and TRBJ2-2; D possibly corresponds to TRBD2 (5 bases). CDR3: CASSQVGVSAGELFF. The CDR3 DNA reads TGTGCCAGCAGCCAAGTCGGGGTATCAGCCGGGGAGCTGTTTTTT.